The 10 T cell receptor beta chains in this list originate from one sample, sequenced in a study of T-cell memory formation after mild COVID-19 (dated by TCRdb to the early 2020s). Receptor libraries were prepared by 5' RACE. This sample was sequenced with an Illumina NovaSeq 6000. TCRdb passed the public sequencing reads through fastp at Q25 and MiXCR, retaining productive beta sequences. Identical CDR3 proteins give one entry, which carries the most common genes and DNA. The sample table shows hundreds of thousands of distinct CDR3 sequences, and 15% to 20% are seen once. About 8.6% of the sample is taken by the ten largest. Sequencing was performed on PBMCs or a T cell subset sorted from them (not recorded which). The receptors stem from an adult woman who had mild COVID-19 (a few samples of this study predate the infection). The sample titles of this study are shuffled in the database, so cell type and time point are left out; the donor was told from shared clones.

The chain has TRBV27 and TRBJ2-1; no definite D call. This CDR3 is built from 15 residues. Trimming left V 5 bases short and J 0 bases short, with 11 bases between. Per germline, CDR1 MNHEY and CDR2 SMNVEV (reference sequence). CDR3 nucleotides: TGTGCCAGCAGTCCGGATCTCAGCTCCTACAATGAGCAGTTCTTC. Amino acid sequence: CASSPDLSSYNEQFF.

This clonotype was counted a few times. The gene calls are TRBV6-5 and TRBJ2-7; D is undetermined. The CDR3 length is 14 residues. From germline, CDR1 is MNHEY and CDR2 SVGAGI. V was pared by 6 bases and J by 6 bases, with 18 bases between. Here the CDR3 DNA reads TGTGCCAGCAGCCTATCTAGAAACCATCCCGAGCAGTACTTC. It yields the protein CASSLSRNHPEQYF.

Only a few counts were recorded for this clonotype. The V and J genes are TRBV3-1 and TRBJ1-2; TRBD1 matches at 9 bases. The CDR3 spans 15 residues. With 4 bases clipped from V and 4 bases from J, the junction kept 7 bases outside the gene matches. Germline V gives CDR1 LGHDT, CDR2 YNNKEL (reference sequence). The CDR3 region is CASSPAGQGIYGYTF. In DNA form, the CDR3 reads TGTGCCAGCAGCCCAGCAGGACAGGGGATCTATGGCTACACCTTC.

A few counts support this clonotype. V and J are TRBV7-9 and TRBJ2-7, with 13 bases that match TRBD2. Germline CDR1 SEHNR, CDR2 FQNEAQ (reference sequence). The junction had 6 bases not matched to a gene; V was cut back by 5 bases and J by 2 bases. The CDR3 spans 16 residues. The CDR3 DNA follows: TGTGCCAGCAGCAGACATGGGACTAGCGGGACCTACGAGCAGTACTTC. It codes for CASSRHGTSGTYEQYF.

The table lists this clonotype with a few counts. The chain combines TRBV6-1 with TRBJ2-1; D is perhaps TRBD2 (5 bases). Germline assignment: CDR1 MNHNS and CDR2 SASEGT. The CDR3 sequence is 12 residues long. Trimming cost V 6 bases and J 14 bases, with 17 bases left between them. The CDR3 loop is CASSELLDLEFF. CDR3 coding DNA: TGTGCCAGCAGCGAACTACTAGACCTTGAGTTCTTC.

V and J are TRBV9 and TRBJ2-6; no reliable D call. V was cut by 0 bases and J by 0 bases, with 10 bases left in between. The length of the CDR3 is 17 residues. The germline V gene has CDR1 SGDLS and CDR2 YYNGEE. The CDR3 bases are TGTGCCAGCAGCGTAGATCCCTACCACTCTGGGGCCAACGTCCTGACTTTC. Its translation is CASSVDPYHSGANVLTF. Variable domain in full (rest from reference TRBV9 and TRBJ2-6): DSGVTQTPKHLITATGQRVTLRCSPRSGDLSVYWYQQSLDQGLQFLIQYYNGEERAKGNILERFSAQQFPDLHSELNLSSLELGDSALYFCASSVDPYHSGANVLTFGAGSRLTVL.

The table lists this clonotype with a few counts. The V gene is TRBV3-1, the J gene TRBJ2-1; 13 bases are a match to TRBD2. The length of the CDR3 is 15 residues. The ends lost 4 bases at V and 6 bases at J; junction bases unmatched: 3. The V gene's germline CDR1 is LGHDT and CDR2 YNNKEL (reference sequence). The CDR3 region is CASSRGLAGLNEQFF. The DNA of the CDR3 is TGTGCCAGCAGCCGGGGACTAGCGGGACTCAATGAGCAGTTCTTC.

The CDR3 sequence is CASSKLSGAYNEQFF. In DNA, the CDR3 is TGTGCCAGCAGCAAACTCAGCGGAGCCTACAATGAGCAGTTCTTC. This chain uses TRBV21-1 with TRBJ2-1; TRBD2 is taken as the D call from the table, unchecked against the DNA. TRBV21-1 is shown as a pseudogene. The CDR3 has 15 amino acids.

This clonotype has only a few counts. CDR3 amino acids: CASSITGAFSYNEQFF. The CDR3 DNA reads as TGTGCCAGTAGTATTACAGGGGCTTTCTCCTACAATGAGCAGTTCTTC. This chain joins TRBV19 and TRBJ2-1; 7 nucleotides align to TRBD1. J gave up 0 bases and V 3 bases, and 5 bases lay outside the gene matches. Germline CDR1 LNHDA, CDR2 SQIVND (reference sequence). The CDR3 spans 16 residues. Full variable domain (missing parts from reference TRBV19 and TRBJ2-1): DGGITQSPKYLFRKEGQNVTLSCEQNLNHDAMYWYRQDPGQGLRLIYYSQIVNDFQKGDIAEGYSVSREKKESFPLTVTSAQKNPTAFYLCASSITGAFSYNEQFFGPGTRLTVL.

This clonotype was picked up a small number of times. The chain recombines TRBV29-1 with TRBJ2-1; TRBD2 aligns across 9 bases. Germline trimming cut 3 bases from V and 4 bases from J; bases unmatched to any gene: 7. The CDR3 covers 15 residues. In germline, CDR1 is SQVTM, CDR2 ANQGSEA. CDR3 bases: TGCAGCGTTGATGGCGGTAGCGGGAGTTACAATGAGCAGTTCTTC. Translating it yields CSVDGGSGSYNEQFF.